The rows below give T cell receptor beta chains drawn from one sample of a study of cytomegalovirus exposure and HLA in healthy donors. Only in-frame clones appear in the TCRdb table, and some are missing; sequencing was by immunoSEQ multiplex PCR. Among 130,000 to 150,000 clones listed, about 70% were seen once. The sequenced sample was PBMCs. These receptors came from a man between 60 and 70 years old in good health and CMV-seronegative. Both conserved end residues are trimmed from each CDR3.

cdr3_length | v_call | cdr3_aa
15 | TRBV15 | ATSRPIRQFPHGGYT
11 | TRBV28 | ASSSTGGTGYT
16 | TRBV23-1 | ASSQIPKSGTVNTEAF
12 | TRBV28 | ANRFPPGGQPQH
12 | TRBV6-6 | ASGRTGGTLEQY
14 | TRBV9 | ASSVDQGSPYNEQF
8 | TRBV29-1 | SFAGYEAF
15 | TRBV4-2 | ASSLRLAINAYNEQF
14 | TRBV28 | ASCTGGFTGNEKLF
14 | TRBV7-3 | ASSLTGQASQETQY
15 | TRBV30 | AWSLAGGPALYNEQF
14 | TRBV4-3 | ASSQDPNTPNTEAF
13 | TRBV10-3 | AISEVDGTGQSLF
11 | TRBV28 | ASSFQGAEGYT
12 | TRBV6-5 | ASSRGVASDEQF
11 | TRBV6-1 | ASSRQATYEQY
13 | TRBV29-1 | SVERGSGDNYGYT
10 | TRBV6-6 | ASSIHSYEQY
14 | TRBV5-1 | ASSLAGQGKTGELF
12 | TRBV19 | ASSISGEAYEQY
13 | TRBV19 | ASKQGSYGNQPQH
12 | TRBV9 | ASSPRAGSYEQY
12 | TRBV30 | AWSGLAVTYEQY
16 | TRBV1 | TSSQEVPSPGGQETQY
11 | TRBV28 | ASSFRGYNEQF
13 | TRBV5-4 | ASRLGPSGKTEAF
12 | TRBV30 | AWSPDSLNTEAF
13 | TRBV5-1 | ASSLDRGRHEKLF
14 | TRBV4-3 | ASSPSGGSFTDTQY
12 | TRBV28 | ASSLPVMNTEAF
11 | TRBV12-5 | ASGLSQTDTQY
14 | TRBV6-1 | ASSELRTRVFNEQF
13 | TRBV5-1 | ASSTGDSGANVLT
9 | TRBV6-5 | ASRALHEQF
14 | TRBV9 | ASSVDSGPLSGELF
11 | TRBV25-1 | ASSEWDRDGYT
14 | TRBV19 | ASSTGDSPTTGEQY
11 | TRBV7-9 | ASSPRQGTEAF
11 | TRBV7-6 | ASSLVSTYEQF
14 | TRBV5-1 | ASSRLAREPPDTQY
14 | TRBV5-4 | ASSSDDGQGDTEAF
12 | TRBV18 | ASSPASGSYEQY
14 | TRBV5-4 | ASSARLAGSYNEQF
10 | TRBV6-1 | ASSLLSYEQY
12 | TRBV7-7 | ASSLLGGRETQY
12 | TRBV7-3 | ASSPGQGARGQY
14 | TRBV5-1 | ASSLAASGSTYEQY
13 | TRBV4-2 | ASSQVSQDTDTQY
14 | TRBV2 | ASSERRLAGRYEQY
14 | TRBV27 | ASSSREGWGQETQY